This TCR beta chain was found in a study of cytomegalovirus exposure and HLA in healthy donors. Study information: The same platform was used for the approximately 120 validation repertoires as for the roughly 670 first-cohort repertoires, as reported in a later analysis. Study conclusions and caveats: Altogether, 160 or so TCR beta chains were recorded as cytomegalovirus-associated. Among the CMV-associated chains, three were confirmed in vitro as specific for CMV antigens.

Notes on this clone: No antigen is known for it.

The table came from immunoSEQ multiplex PCR; TCRdb's copy has only in-frame clones and leaves some out. Of 150,000 to 200,000 clones listed, about 81% were seen once; the top ten hold around 1.2%. The clonotype comes from a young woman in good health and CMV-seronegative. Material for sequencing was PBMCs.

The CDR3 loop is CASSPNPGQSTDTQYF. CDR3 coding DNA: TGTGCCAGTAGCCCCAATCCGGGACAGTCGACAGATACGCAGTATTTT. J is TRBJ2-3 and V is TRBV19; TRBD1 matches at 7 bases. The CDR3 has 16 residues. Germline V lookup: CDR1 LNHDA, CDR2 SQIVND (reference sequence). V gave up 6 bases and J gave up 3 bases; unmatched junction bases: 12. Together with reference TRBV19 and TRBJ2-3, the CDR3 gives the full variable domain: DGGITQSPKYLFRKEGQNVTLSCEQNLNHDAMYWYRQDPGQGLRLIYYSQIVNDFQKGDIAEGYSVSREKKESFPLTVTSAQKNPTAFYLCASSPNPGQSTDTQYFGPGTRLTVL.